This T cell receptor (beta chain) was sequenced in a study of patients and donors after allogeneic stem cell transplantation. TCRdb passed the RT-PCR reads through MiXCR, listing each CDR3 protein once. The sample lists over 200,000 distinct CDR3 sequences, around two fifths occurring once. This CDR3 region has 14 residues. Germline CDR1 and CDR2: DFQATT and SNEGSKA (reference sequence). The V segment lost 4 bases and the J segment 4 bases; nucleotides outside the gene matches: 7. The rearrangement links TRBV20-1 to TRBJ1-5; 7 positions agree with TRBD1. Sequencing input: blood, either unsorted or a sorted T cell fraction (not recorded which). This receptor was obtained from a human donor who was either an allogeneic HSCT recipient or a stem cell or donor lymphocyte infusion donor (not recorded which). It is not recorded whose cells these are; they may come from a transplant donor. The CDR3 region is CSAIRQGRNQPQHF. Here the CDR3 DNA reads TGCAGTGCTATTAGACAGGGTAGGAATCAGCCCCAGCATTTT.